These 24 T cell receptor beta chains share one sample of origin, sequenced in a study of blood T cell repertoires in COVID-19. Generated by immunoSEQ multiplex PCR, the TCRdb table keeps only in-frame clones and is missing some. The table lists 65,000 to 90,000 clones, 65% to 80% of them singletons. The sequenced sample was peripheral blood. Source of these receptors: a man aged 55 to 69 with active or convalescent COVID-19.

CDR3 sequence: CASSLFSGGAGDTQYF. The DNA of the CDR3 is TGTGCCAGCAGCTTATTTAGCGGGGGGGCTGGAGATACGCAGTATTTT. This sequence joins TRBV7-3 and TRBJ2-3; 11 bases agree with TRBD2. This CDR3 spans 16 amino acids. The V gene's germline CDR1 is SGHTA and CDR2 FQGTGA. V shed 2 bases, J shed 5 bases, and the junction held 6 bases outside the gene matches.

The V call is TRBV27, the J call TRBJ1-1, with 7 bases lining up with TRBD1. The CDR3 is made up of 13 amino acids. J was trimmed by 4 bases and V by 7 bases; bases with no gene match: 6. Germline CDR1 and CDR2: MNHEY and SMNVEV (reference sequence). DNA of the CDR3: TGTGCCAGCACACTCTACAGGGGCACTGAAGCTTTCTTT. Encoded protein: CASTLYRGTEAFF.

The rearrangement joins TRBV7-2 to TRBJ2-5, with D perhaps matching TRBD2 (6 bases). The germline gives CDR1 SGHTA, CDR2 FQGNSA. The CDR3 length is 15 residues. The V end was cut by 0 bases, the J end by 1 base, with 9 bases between. The CDR3 nucleotides are TGTGCCAGCAGCTTAGCGGTGGGGGGCCAAGAGACCCAGTACTTC. It specifies CASSLAVGGQETQYF.

Only a few counts were recorded for this clone. This rearrangement joins TRBV11-1 to TRBJ2-2; 10 positions agree with TRBD1. This CDR3 comprises 15 residues. Germline V lookup: CDR1 SGHAT, CDR2 FQDESV (reference sequence). J was trimmed by 4 bases and V by 5 bases; bases with no gene match: 4. The CDR3 DNA follows: TGTGCCAGCAGCCTGGACAGGGGGATCACCGGGGAGCTGTTTTTT. This translates into CASSLDRGITGELFF.

J is TRBJ1-1 and V is TRBV3-1 (or the pseudogene TRBV3-2), with D perhaps TRBD1 (5 bases). The CDR3 contains 13 residues. CDR1 and CDR2 (germline): LGHDT, YNNKEL (reference sequence). Trimming shortened V by 4 bases and J by 5 bases, and 11 bases separated the two germline ends. The CDR3 DNA is TGTGCCAGCAGCCCCGGGGGGAAGACTGAAGCTTTCTTT. Amino acids: CASSPGGKTEAFF.

CDR3 sequence reads: CASSQGGGPYEQYF. CDR3 nucleotide sequence: TGTGCCAGCAGCCAGGGCGGGGGGCCATATGAGCAGTACTTC. This chain uses TRBV3-1 (or the pseudogene TRBV3-2) with TRBJ2-7; 8 bases agree with TRBD2. This CDR3 is 14 amino acids long. Germline CDR1 LGHDT, CDR2 YNNKEL (reference sequence). Trimming removed 3 bases from V and 7 bases from J; junction bases left unmatched: 8.

The chain recombines TRBV28 with TRBJ2-7; the match to TRBD1 covers 9 bases. The CDR3 totals 14 residues. Trimming removed 6 bases from V and 2 bases from J; junction bases left unmatched: 5. Germline loops: CDR1 MDHEN, CDR2 SYDVKM. The CDR3 is CASSRDRATYEQYF. DNA for the CDR3: TGTGCCAGCAGCCGGGACAGGGCCACCTACGAGCAGTACTTC.

The chain has TRBV5-1 and TRBJ2-5, with D possibly being TRBD2 (6 bases). This CDR3 region has 15 residues. The V end lost 3 bases, the J end lost 1 base, and 13 bases lay between the germline ends. Germline assignment: CDR1 SGHRS and CDR2 YFSETQ. In nucleotides, the CDR3 is TGCGCCAGCAGCTCCGCCGGGACTTCCCAAGAGACCCAGTACTTC. This translates into CASSSAGTSQETQYF.

This chain connects TRBV18 to TRBJ1-5; D remains ambiguous. The V end lost 2 bases, the J end lost 0 bases, and 11 bases lay between the germline ends. This CDR3 comprises 16 residues. Germline CDR1 is KGHSH and CDR2 is LQKENI. The CDR3: CASSPGAGFSNQPQHF. CDR3 coding DNA: TGTGCCAGCTCACCAGGCGCAGGTTTTAGCAATCAGCCCCAGCATTTT.

This clone was seen only a few times. The rearrangement uses TRBV11-2 and TRBJ2-7, with 7 bases identical to TRBD1. CDR1 and CDR2 (germline): SGHAT, FQNNGV. The CDR3 runs 14 residues. V lost 4 bases and J lost 1; bases outside the gene matches: 4. The chain's CDR3 is CASSSRDSSYEQYF. In nucleotides, the CDR3 is TGTGCCAGCAGCTCAAGGGACAGTTCCTACGAGCAGTACTTC.

This clone was found a few times. The chain joins TRBV18 to TRBJ1-6; 8 nucleotides align to TRBD1. CDR3 length: 20 amino acids. CDR1 is KGHSH and CDR2 is LQKENI in the germline V gene. The J segment lost 0 bases and the V segment lost 2 bases, leaving 12 bases of the junction unmatched. The CDR3: CASSPTARGPLSSYNSPLHF. CDR3 nucleotides: TGTGCCAGCTCACCAACGGCCAGGGGGCCCCTCAGCTCCTATAATTCACCCCTCCACTTT. Filled out from reference TRBV18 and TRBJ1-6, the complete variable domain reads NAGVMQNPRHLVRRRGQEARLRCSPMKGHSHVYWYRQLPEEGLKFMVYLQKENIIDESGMPKERFSAEFPKEGPSILRIQQVVRGDSAAYFCASSPTARGPLSSYNSPLHFGNGTRLTVT.

The rearrangement joins TRBV18 to TRBJ1-2; D is perhaps TRBD1 (6 bases). The CDR3 contains 14 residues. V was trimmed by 7 bases and J by 0 bases, leaving 12 bases between them. Germline V gene data show CDR1 as KGHSH and CDR2 as LQKENI. The CDR3 here is CASFQTGSNYGYTF. The DNA for the CDR3 is TGTGCCAGCTTTCAGACAGGTTCTAACTATGGCTACACCTTC.

The chain links TRBV11-2 to TRBJ2-5; TRBD1 agrees at 7 bases. This CDR3 contains 14 residues. The V and J ends lost 2 bases and 4 bases, in that order; junction bases with no gene match: 4. Germline assignment: CDR1 SGHAT and CDR2 FQNNGV. CDR3 region: CASSLSSGGETQYF. In DNA, the CDR3 is TGTGCCAGCAGCTTATCTTCAGGGGGAGAGACCCAGTACTTC.

The CDR3 DNA reads TGTGCCAGTAGTATCCTAGCTGGGGGGTTAGGGGAGACCCAGTACTTC. Its protein product is CASSILAGGLGETQYF. The J gene is TRBJ2-5, the V gene TRBV19; D perhaps matches TRBD2 (6 bases). This CDR3 region has 16 residues. The germline gives CDR1 LNHDA, CDR2 SQIVND (reference sequence). V lost 3 bases and J 5 bases, leaving 19 bases between the germline ends.

V usage is TRBV5-1 and J usage is TRBJ1-2, with D hard to call. Deletions cut 0 bases from V and 6 bases from J, with 12 bases between. The CDR3 contains 14 residues. CDR1 and CDR2 (germline): SGHRS, YFSETQ. CDR3 in DNA: TGCGCCAGCAGCTTGGCCTCTTTGGGCGATGGCTACACCTTC. As protein: CASSLASLGDGYTF.

The chain combines TRBV4-1 with TRBJ2-7, with 10 nucleotides matching TRBD1. This CDR3 has 16 amino acids. Germline CDR1 reads MGHRA; CDR2 reads YSYEKL. J gave up 2 bases and V 2 bases, and 6 bases lay outside the gene matches. In DNA form, the CDR3 reads TGCGCCAGCAGCCAATTCGGGACAGGGGCCCCCTACGAGCAGTACTTC. Translating gives CASSQFGTGAPYEQYF.

V is TRBV3-1 (or the pseudogene TRBV3-2) and J is TRBJ1-6; no reliable D call. V dropped 0 bases and J dropped 8 bases, with 14 bases sitting between them. CDR3 length equals 16 residues. Germline V gene sequence: CDR1 LGHDT, CDR2 YNNKEL (reference sequence). The CDR3 region is CASSQEHPLYHSPLHF. The CDR3 DNA is TGTGCCAGCAGCCAAGAACACCCATTGTATCATTCACCCCTCCACTTT.

The chain has TRBV6-2 or TRBV6-3 and TRBJ2-7; 7 nucleotides agree with TRBD1. V was pared by 4 bases and J by 3 bases, with 12 bases of the junction left unmatched. Per germline, CDR1 MNHEY and CDR2 SVGEGT. CDR3 length: 16 residues. The CDR3 DNA is TGTGCCAGCAGTTCCTTCCCGGGACAGTTCATCTACGAGCAGTACTTC. This gives the protein CASSSFPGQFIYEQYF.

This chain connects TRBV19 to TRBJ1-5, with no clear D. The CDR3 contains 15 residues. V dropped 6 bases and J dropped 2 bases, with 14 bases sitting between them. Germline lookup yields CDR1 LNHDA and CDR2 SQIVND (reference sequence). The CDR3 spells CASRGLATGNQPQHF. CDR3 bases: TGTGCCAGTAGAGGACTTGCCACGGGCAATCAGCCCCAGCATTTT.

The chain has TRBV10-2 and TRBJ2-7, with 12 nucleotides matching TRBD2. Germline V gives CDR1 WSHSY, CDR2 SAAADI. The CDR3 has 14 residues. The V and J ends lost 3 bases and 5 bases, in that order; junction bases with no gene match: 2. The DNA for the CDR3 is TGCGCCAGCAGTGATCTAGCGGGGGGGGACGAGCAGTACTTC. This sequence encodes CASSDLAGGDEQYF.

This rearrangement joins TRBV5-6 to TRBJ2-7; 7 bases align to TRBD1. The CDR3 totals 15 residues. V lost 2 bases, J lost 4 bases, and 9 bases stayed unmatched. Per the germline V gene, CDR1 is SGHDT and CDR2 is YYEEEE. CDR3 nucleotide sequence: TGTGCCAGCAGCTTTGGGGGACAGAGGTCTTACGAGCAGTACTTC. This sequence encodes CASSFGGQRSYEQYF.

Only a few counts were recorded for this clone. The chain carries TRBV30 and TRBJ1-5, with 7 bases aligning to TRBD1. The V gene's germline CDR1 is GTSNPN and CDR2 SVGIG (reference sequence). The CDR3 has 15 amino acids. With V trimmed by 1 base and J by 4 bases, 7 bases remained unmatched. CDR3 DNA: TGTGCCTGGAGTGGATTCACAGGGGCTAATCAGCCCCAGCATTTT. The encoded protein is CAWSGFTGANQPQHF.

Concerning this clone itself: Additional DNA sequences in this sample encode the identical CDR3. V gene TRBV6-5 combines with J gene TRBJ1-2; TRBD1 matches at 10 bases. Germline V lookup: CDR1 MNHEY, CDR2 SVGAGI. Trimming took 0 bases from V and 6 from J; bases not matched to a gene: 1. The CDR3 consists of 14 residues. In nucleotides, the CDR3 is TGTGCCAGCAGTTACTCGGGACAGGGGAATGGCTACACCTTC. Residues: CASSYSGQGNGYTF.

The rearrangement joins TRBV19 to TRBJ1-6; TRBD1 might be the D (6 bases). V lost 7 bases and J 9 bases, leaving 19 bases between the germline ends. Germline V gene sequence: CDR1 LNHDA, CDR2 SQIVND (reference sequence). The length of the CDR3 is 15 residues. CDR3 in amino acids: CASMGVSQGISPLHF. For the CDR3, the DNA is TGTGCCAGTATGGGGGTTTCACAGGGAATTTCACCCCTCCACTTT.